This T cell receptor (beta chain) was sequenced during a study of T cells in Graves' hyperthyroidism and ophthalmopathy. The CDR3 length is 15 residues. Germline V gene lookup returns CDR1 SGHRS and CDR2 YFSETQ. The ends lost 2 bases at V and 7 bases at J; junction bases unmatched: 4. TCR beta CDR3 sequences were amplified from RNA transcripts. HTBI primers were employed in a first-round RT-PCR of the TCR CDR3. TCRdb processed the multiplex PCR reads anew with MiXCR; each CDR3 protein has one entry. The data contain some 460,000 distinct CDR3 sequences, about a sixth of them singletons. When ophthalmopathy did not progress within 18 months, Graves' hyperthyroidism was considered stable.

The chain is built from TRBV5-1 and TRBJ1-6; TRBD1 matches at 9 bases. This receptor was taken from a woman under 30 with Graves' hyperthyroidism. Sample: blood. The CDR3 sequence is CASSLLTGGNSPLHF. CDR3 sequence (DNA): TGCGCCAGCAGCTTATTGACAGGGGGAAATTCACCCCTCCACTTT.